What follows is one TCR beta chain and its context. The target of this receptor is not known. No much larger clone exists at a distance of one base, and base qualities are not known. This specimen belongs to a study of OX40 agonist ivuxolimab in advanced cancers. Study-wide context: Ivuxolimab was an agonistic, fully human IgG2 monoclonal antibody directed against OX40 (CD134), a costimulatory receptor. Intravenous ivuxolimab was administered to patients every 2 weeks at six dose levels: 0.01, 0.1, 0.3, 1.5, 3 and 10 mg/kg. Of the roughly 51 patients in dose escalation, about 20 had hepatocellular carcinoma, around 15 had melanoma, 9 had renal cell carcinoma and 9 had head and neck cancer. In the dose-escalation cohort, 82.7% of patients were male, and the mean age was roughly 60 years, with a range of 23 to 79. Prior anti-PD-1, anti-PD-L1 or anti-CTLA-4 therapy was permitted, and 40% of dose-escalation patients had received checkpoint inhibitors. Partial responses were achieved by three dose-escalation patients, of whom one had hepatocellular carcinoma and two had cutaneous melanoma. The purpose of peripheral TCRbeta sequencing was to test whether ivuxolimab changed TCR sequence diversity and led to clonal T-cell expansion. The paper reports the monotherapy dose-escalation portion (N of about 54 patients) of the phase I ivuxolimab trial. What the research found in general, with its limitations: In the 0.1-3.0 mg/kg groups, partial responders were among the patients with the lowest normalized peripheral clonal expansion, particularly in CD8+ T cells. At doses of 0.1 to 3.0 mg/kg, clonal expansion of both CD4+ and CD8+ T cells in blood was seen between baseline and week 6. After ivuxolimab, expanded clones were on average more numerous among CD8+ T cells than among CD4+ T cells. Low levels of normalized T-cell clonal expansion were also seen in some patients who did not respond. The antigen specificity of the clonally expanded peripheral T cells was not determined.

The germline V and J ends show losses of 5 bases and 0 bases respectively, and no gene match explains 7 bases of the junction. CDR1 and CDR2 (PRHDT, FYEKMQ) derive from the germline V gene (reference sequence). The CDR3 measures 16 amino acids from cysteine to phenylalanine. Only CDR3 DNA remains: 48 bases, in frame from the first base. The trial excluded patients who had a history of autoimmune disease or who were on systemic immunosuppression. Peripheral blood for TCR sequencing was collected from all dose cohorts at baseline, on cycle 4 day 1, and on cycle 7 day 1. Samples came from an open-label, multicenter, first-in-human phase I dose-escalation trial of ivuxolimab. Adults with locally advanced or metastatic melanoma, renal cell, hepatocellular, or head and neck squamous cell carcinoma were enrolled in the trial. Before TCR sequencing, CD4+ T cells and CD8+ T cells from peripheral blood were sorted into separate populations.

For sequencing of the TCRbeta CDR3 region, genomic DNA was extracted from the sorted cells. The immunoSEQ Assay was used to sequence the TCRbeta CDR3 regions. This is the immuneACCESS table as TCRdb keeps it, with only in-frame sequences that have V and J called. A part of the clones is gone; compared with another copy, unresolved V genes explain less than half, and the rest is unexplained. The sample table contains tens of thousands of clones; only one count was recorded for under 75% of them. Of the sample, about a fifth falls within the top ten clones. The rearrangement joined TRBV13 to TRBJ2-1; a stretch of 7 junction bases matches TRBD1. The input for sequencing was CD4+ or CD8+ T cells sorted from blood, taken in a trial of the OX40 agonist ivuxolimab. This clonotype was sampled from an adult with an advanced solid tumor such as melanoma, head and neck, liver or kidney cancer. CDR3 sequence: CASSRQGVSSYNEQFF. The DNA is as follows: TGTGCCAGCAGCCGACAGGGCGTCAGCTCCTACAATGAGCAGTTCTTC.